The 24 T cell receptor beta chains presented below share a single source sample, sequenced in a study of cytomegalovirus exposure and HLA in healthy donors. Vbeta (60) and Jbeta (13) primers were used in the PCR. Sequenced by immunoSEQ multiplex PCR; TCRdb stores in-frame clones only, minus some. The listing contains roughly 53,000 clones. Sequenced sample: PBMCs. Receptors were obtained from a man younger than 30 in good health and CMV-seropositive.

The chain couples TRBV7-8 to TRBJ2-7, with D maybe TRBD1 (6 bases). CDR3 length equals 16 residues. Germline CDR1 reads SGHVS; CDR2 reads FQNEAQ. V was shortened by 0 bases and J by 4 bases, with 16 bases between the two germline ends. DNA of the CDR3: TGTGCCAGCAGCTTAGCCCCCGGTGATAGGGGGTACGAGCAGTACTTC. Amino acids: CASSLAPGDRGYEQYF.

The chain has TRBV19 and TRBJ1-1; 10 bases agree with TRBD1. Germline trimming cut 3 bases from V and 2 bases from J; bases unmatched to any gene: 9. The CDR3 totals 17 residues. Germline V lookup: CDR1 LNHDA, CDR2 SQIVND (reference sequence). This CDR3 reads CASSIRRDRGLNTEAFF. The CDR3, as DNA: TGTGCCAGTAGTATTCGCCGGGACAGGGGACTTAACACTGAAGCTTTCTTT.

The chain is built from TRBV7-2 and TRBJ2-3, with 13 bases lining up with TRBD2. CDR1 is SGHTA and CDR2 is FQGNSA in the germline V gene. The CDR3 totals 14 residues. V was clipped by 4 bases and J by 6 bases; unmatched bases: 1. CDR3 sequence reads: CASSSGLAGDTQYF. The DNA for the CDR3 is TGTGCCAGCAGCTCGGGACTAGCGGGGGATACGCAGTATTTT.

The chain recombines TRBV10-3 with TRBJ2-2, with 10 bases lining up with TRBD2. Germline assignment: CDR1 ENHRY and CDR2 SYGVKD. With 4 bases clipped from V and 1 base from J, the junction kept 0 bases outside the gene matches. CDR3 length: 15 residues. The chain's CDR3 is CAISGTSGNTGELFF. CDR3 nucleotide sequence: TGTGCCATCAGTGGGACTAGCGGGAACACCGGGGAGCTGTTTTTT.

The chain employs TRBV13 and TRBJ2-1, with a possible D match to TRBD2 (6 bases). Germline V gene data show CDR1 as PRHDT and CDR2 as FYEKMQ (reference sequence). The V end lost 1 base, the J end lost 2 bases, and 9 bases lay between the germline ends. The CDR3 extends over 15 amino acids. CDR3 residues: CASSLAGGTYNEQFF. CDR3 in DNA: TGTGCCAGCAGCTTAGCCGGCGGGACCTACAATGAGCAGTTCTTC.

This rearrangement joins TRBV15 to TRBJ1-2; 9 nucleotides match TRBD1. CDR1 and CDR2 from the germline V gene are LNHNV and YYDKDF (reference sequence). This CDR3 region has 16 residues. The trim removed 0 bases at V and 1 base at J, leaving 3 bases unmatched. CDR3 amino acids: CATSRDRDRVNYGYTF. The CDR3 DNA follows: TGTGCCACCAGCAGAGACCGGGACAGGGTTAACTATGGCTACACCTTC.

The chain joins TRBV28 to TRBJ2-7, with 9 bases that match TRBD1. CDR3 length: 14 amino acids. The V and J ends lost 5 bases and 5 bases, in that order; junction bases with no gene match: 7. Looked up from germline, CDR1 is MDHEN and CDR2 is SYDVKM. The CDR3 loop is CASSQDRGEDEQYF. CDR3 nucleotides: TGTGCCAGCAGTCAGGACAGGGGAGAGGACGAGCAGTACTTC.

This chain joins TRBV28 and TRBJ2-6; 8 nucleotides align to TRBD1. V lost 6 bases, J lost 0 bases, and 7 bases stayed unmatched. The CDR3 is 17 amino acids. Germline lookup yields CDR1 MDHEN and CDR2 SYDVKM. The CDR3 DNA reads as TGTGCCAGCAGCGGGACAGGATTCTCCTCTGGGGCCAACGTCCTGACTTTC. Translated: CASSGTGFSSGANVLTF. Using reference TRBV28 and TRBJ2-6 for the parts outside the CDR3, the full variable domain is DVKVTQSSRYLVKRTGEKVFLECVQDMDHENMFWYRQDPGLGLRLIYFSYDVKMKEKGDIPEGYSVSREKKERFSLILESASTNQTSMYLCASSGTGFSSGANVLTFGAGSRLTVL.

CDR3 DNA sequence: TGTGCCAGCAGCGTAGGGGAAAGCGGGAGGGCCCAGACCCAGTACTTC. Amino acid sequence: CASSVGESGRAQTQYF. This chain joins TRBV9 and TRBJ2-5; TRBD2 matches at 10 bases. V gave up 0 bases and J gave up 6 bases; unmatched junction bases: 8. The CDR3 loop spans 16 amino acids. Germline CDR1 SGDLS, CDR2 YYNGEE.

This CDR3 reads CASEWKRRDTEAFF. CDR3 sequence (DNA): TGTGCCAGCGAGTGGAAACGGAGGGACACTGAAGCTTTCTTT. The chain employs TRBV2 and TRBJ1-1; D is uncertain. Trimming took 8 bases from V and 3 from J, leaving 16 bases between them. Per the germline V gene, CDR1 is SNHLY and CDR2 is FYNNEI. CDR3 length: 14 residues.

The chain uses TRBV7-3 and TRBJ1-2, with TRBD1 matching 8 bases. V shed 5 bases, J shed 6 bases, and the junction held 5 bases outside the gene matches. Germline V gene sequence: CDR1 SGHTA, CDR2 FQGTGA. The length of the CDR3 is 13 residues. The CDR3 region has the DNA TGTGCCAGCAGCCCGACAGGGGCAGATGGCTACACCTTC. Translated, it gives CASSPTGADGYTF.

In nucleotides, the CDR3 is TGTGCCAGCACCCTCGGGGGAGGGGACAATGAGCAGTTCTTC. Its protein is CASTLGGGDNEQFF. The rearrangement joins TRBV2 to TRBJ2-1; 7 bases line up with TRBD2. CDR3 length: 14 amino acids. V was pared by 7 bases and J by 5 bases, with 8 bases of the junction left unmatched. CDR1 is SNHLY, CDR2 FYNNEI, per germline.

The J gene is TRBJ2-6, the V gene TRBV7-9; TRBD1 is a possible D gene (6 bases). The CDR3 contains 18 residues. Trimming shortened V by 4 bases and J by 1 base, and 17 bases separated the two germline ends. Per the germline V gene, CDR1 is SEHNR and CDR2 is FQNEAQ (reference sequence). The CDR3 spells CASSWLGRGSSGANVLTF. Here the CDR3 DNA reads TGTGCCAGCAGCTGGCTAGGCAGGGGATCGTCTGGGGCCAACGTCCTGACTTTC.

This sequence joins TRBV2 and TRBJ2-1; a possible D gene is TRBD1 (5 bases). Germline values: CDR1 SNHLY, CDR2 FYNNEI. The V end was cut by 1 base, the J end by 0 bases, with 16 bases between. The CDR3 runs to 18 residues. This CDR3 is CASSEDAEMGLSYNEQFF. The CDR3 bases are TGTGCCAGCAGTGAAGACGCAGAGATGGGGCTCTCCTACAATGAGCAGTTCTTC. Full variable domain (outside the CDR3, taken from reference TRBV2 and TRBJ2-1): EPEVTQTPSHQVTQMGQEVILRCVPISNHLYFYWYRQILGQKVEFLVSFYNNEISEKSEIFDDQFSVERPDGSNFTLKIRSTKLEDSAMYFCASSEDAEMGLSYNEQFFGPGTRLTVL.

The V gene is TRBV2, the J gene TRBJ2-2; D perhaps matches TRBD1 (5 bases). V lost 2 bases to trimming and J lost 4 bases, with 8 bases between them. CDR1 and CDR2 (germline): SNHLY, FYNNEI. The CDR3 length is 14 residues. The CDR3 here is CASSESRVTGELFF. The CDR3 DNA follows: TGTGCCAGCAGTGAATCCAGGGTCACCGGGGAGCTGTTTTTT.

The chain is built from TRBV28 and TRBJ2-5, with 8 bases matching TRBD1. Germline CDR1 is MDHEN and CDR2 is SYDVKM. The CDR3 is made up of 19 amino acids. V was pared by 6 bases and J by 3 bases, with 21 bases of the junction left unmatched. In nucleotides, the CDR3 is TGTGCCAGCAGCCGAACCGGACAGGGAGGTAGTGGGGTCGAAGAGACCCAGTACTTC. Translation gives CASSRTGQGGSGVEETQYF.

In DNA form, the CDR3 reads TGTGCCAGCGGGCCTAAGTCGACAGGGGTGCCAGCTGGGGCCAACGTCCTGACTTTC. The encoded protein is CASGPKSTGVPAGANVLTF. The V gene is TRBV5-4, the J gene TRBJ2-6, with 8 bases identical to TRBD1. Trimming removed 7 bases from V and 2 bases from J; junction bases left unmatched: 17. The CDR3 is made up of 19 amino acids. Germline loops: CDR1 SGHNT, CDR2 YYREEE (reference sequence). The complete variable domain, with remaining parts taken from reference TRBV5-4 and TRBJ2-6, reads ETGVTQSPTHLIKTRGQQVTLRCSSQSGHNTVSWYQQALGQGPQFIFQYYREEENGRGNFPPRFSGLQFPNYSSELNVNALELDDSALYLCASGPKSTGVPAGANVLTFGAGSRLTVL.

This chain joins TRBV6-1 and TRBJ1-5, with 7 bases identical to TRBD1. Germline assignment: CDR1 MNHNS and CDR2 SASEGT. J was trimmed by 6 bases and V by 6 bases; bases with no gene match: 8. The CDR3 length is 14 residues. CDR3 protein: CASRDDRESQPQHF. CDR3 bases: TGTGCCAGCAGGGATGACAGGGAAAGTCAGCCCCAGCATTTT.

CDR3 sequence: CAQSPGLDRETQYF. The CDR3 coding sequence is TGTGCCCAGAGTCCGGGACTAGATCGGGAGACCCAGTACTTC. The V and J genes are TRBV30 and TRBJ2-5, with 8 nucleotides matching TRBD2. The germline gives CDR1 GTSNPN, CDR2 SVGIG (reference sequence). The CDR3 covers 14 residues. Trimming at V came to 8 bases and at J to 5 bases, leaving 13 bases not matched to a gene.

CDR3 region: CASRTNSGANVLTF. The CDR3, as DNA: TGTGCCAGCAGAACTAACTCTGGGGCCAACGTCCTGACTTTC. J is TRBJ2-6 and V is TRBV27; D unresolved. In germline, CDR1 is MNHEY, CDR2 SMNVEV (reference sequence). The V and J ends lost 6 bases and 0 bases respectively, with 6 bases between them. The CDR3 has 14 residues. Supplemented by reference TRBV27 and TRBJ2-6, the full variable domain reads EAQVTQNPRYLITVTGKKLTVTCSQNMNHEYMSWYRQDPGLGLRQIYYSMNVEVTDKGDVPEGYKVSRKEKRNFPLILESPSPNQTSLYFCASRTNSGANVLTFGAGSRLTVL.

The chain combines TRBV18 with TRBJ1-1; TRBD1 is a possible D gene (5 bases). The CDR3 is 15 residues long. With 11 bases removed from V and 4 bases from J, the gap between germline ends came to 23 bases. Germline CDR1 and CDR2: KGHSH and LQKENI. In nucleotides, the CDR3 is TGTGCCGCCGGGGGAGGGTATGATATTAGCACTGAAGCTTTCTTT. Translated: CAAGGGYDISTEAFF.

The chain employs TRBV18 and TRBJ2-5; 8 nucleotides agree with TRBD2. Germline CDR1 reads KGHSH; CDR2 reads LQKENI. With V trimmed by 8 bases and J by 2 bases, 4 bases remained unmatched. The CDR3 has 13 residues. The CDR3 sequence is CASQRGLQETQYF. CDR3 DNA sequence: TGTGCCAGCCAGCGGGGGCTTCAAGAGACCCAGTACTTC.

The chain uses TRBV7-9 and TRBJ2-1; TRBD2 agrees at 11 bases. The CDR3 consists of 18 residues. Germline CDR1 SEHNR, CDR2 FQNEAQ (reference sequence). V was pared by 1 base and J by 4 bases, with 9 bases of the junction left unmatched. In nucleotides, the CDR3 is TGTGCCAGCAGCTTAGGTCGACTAGCGGGACCCAAATACAATGAGCAGTTCTTC. Translating gives CASSLGRLAGPKYNEQFF.

This chain's CDR3 is CASSEAGGTANYGYTF. The CDR3, as DNA: TGTGCCAGCAGTGAAGCTGGCGGAACCGCTAACTATGGCTACACCTTC. The V call is TRBV6-1, the J call TRBJ1-2; the D is unclear. The germline V gene has CDR1 MNHNS and CDR2 SASEGT. Trimming took off 0 bases at V and 0 bases at J, with 11 bases between the two ends. The CDR3 consists of 16 residues.